Presented here are 7 T cell receptor beta chains from one specimen sequenced in a study of T-cell memory formation after mild COVID-19. TCRdb ran MiXCR on the 5' RACE reads and lists one entry per CDR3 protein. Here the sample spans approximately 210,000 distinct CDR3 sequences, around 25% being singletons. Sequenced sample: PBMCs or a T cell subset sorted from them (not recorded which). These receptors all stem from an adult woman who had mild COVID-19 (a few samples of this study predate the infection). Cell type and time point are not known.

V is TRBV15 and J is TRBJ2-1, with a tentative D call TRBD1 (5 bases). V was clipped by 6 bases and J by 0 bases, with 9 bases between them. Germline loops: CDR1 LNHNV, CDR2 YYDKDF (reference sequence). This CDR3 is 14 amino acids long. The CDR3 is CATRGPGSYNEQFF. Here the CDR3 DNA reads TGTGCCACCAGGGGGCCCGGCTCCTACAATGAGCAGTTCTTC.

In this sample, this clonotype turned up many times. This chain links TRBV3-1 with TRBJ2-1; 9 positions agree with TRBD1. With V trimmed by 0 bases and J by 4 bases, 7 bases remained unmatched. The germline V gene has CDR1 LGHDT and CDR2 YNNKEL (reference sequence). The CDR3 has 17 residues. The chain's CDR3 is CASSQDEGQGYYNEQFF. Written as DNA, the CDR3 is TGTGCCAGCAGCCAAGATGAGGGACAGGGCTATTACAATGAGCAGTTCTTC.

This clonotype was detected only a few times. V and J are TRBV5-1 and TRBJ2-1; D is unclear. This CDR3 has 15 residues. Germline V gene sequence: CDR1 SGHRS, CDR2 YFSETQ. V lost 0 bases to trimming and J lost 0 bases, with 7 bases between them. Here the CDR3 reads CASSLGPYSYNEQFF. The CDR3, as DNA: TGCGCCAGCAGCTTGGGTCCCTACTCCTACAATGAGCAGTTCTTC. Together with reference TRBV5-1 and TRBJ2-1, the CDR3 gives the full variable domain: KAGVTQTPRYLIKTRGQQVTLSCSPISGHRSVSWYQQTPGQGLQFLFEYFSETQRNKGNFPGRFSGRQFSNSRSEMNVSTLELGDSALYLCASSLGPYSYNEQFFGPGTRLTVL.

The chain uses TRBV20-1 and TRBJ2-7, with 9 bases identical to TRBD2. The CDR3 extends over 16 amino acids. Germline loops: CDR1 DFQATT, CDR2 SNEGSKA (reference sequence). With V trimmed by 0 bases and J by 3 bases, 9 bases remained unmatched. The CDR3 loop reads CSARDLGAGGFYEQYF. The CDR3 DNA follows: TGCAGTGCTAGAGATTTGGGAGCGGGAGGTTTCTACGAGCAGTACTTC.

This clonotype was seen more than once but under ten times. The chain carries TRBV20-1 and TRBJ2-7; D not resolved. Germline lookup yields CDR1 DFQATT and CDR2 SNEGSKA (reference sequence). The CDR3 runs 12 residues. In DNA form, the CDR3 reads TGCAGCGTTGCGAAAAACTCCTACGAGCAGTACTTC. It yields the protein CSVAKNSYEQYF.

In its sample, this clonotype was seen a few times. The rearrangement joins TRBV29-1 to TRBJ1-5, with D tentatively TRBD1 (5 bases). V was cut by 4 bases and J by 4 bases, with 11 bases left in between. The CDR3 loop spans 13 amino acids. CDR1 and CDR2 (germline): SQVTM, ANQGSEA. CDR3 sequence reads: CSVGSGGNQPQHF. The CDR3 bases are TGCAGCGTTGGTTCGGGGGGGAATCAGCCCCAGCATTTT.

V usage is TRBV24-1 and J usage is TRBJ2-2; no definite D call. V was shortened by 9 bases and J by 0 bases, with 10 bases between the two germline ends. The CDR3 is 14 amino acids. CDR1 and CDR2 from the germline V gene are KGHDR and SFDVKD. The CDR3 region has the DNA TGTGCCACCCAGGACCACGCGAACACCGGGGAGCTGTTTTTT. Translating it yields CATQDHANTGELFF.